The T cell receptor beta chain described here comes from a study of OX40 agonist ivuxolimab in advanced cancers. Study in general: Every 2 weeks, patients got intravenous ivuxolimab at one of six dose levels (0.01-10 mg/kg).

Here immunoSEQ multiplex PCR was the method, and the copy in TCRdb shows in-frame clones only, minus some. This sample carries 70,000 to 90,000 clones, 91% of them seen once, and the ten largest clones take about 7.6%. Per the germline V gene, CDR1 is SEHNR and CDR2 is FQNEAQ (reference sequence). CDR3 size: 13 residues. Trimming cost V 2 bases and J 2 bases, with 4 bases left between them. The rearrangement links TRBV7-9 to TRBJ1-5, with unresolved D. The sequence was obtained from an adult with an advanced solid tumor such as melanoma, head and neck, liver or kidney cancer. The starting material was CD4+ or CD8+ T cells sorted from blood, obtained in a trial of the OX40 agonist ivuxolimab. The CDR3 spells CASSLSGNQPQHF. The CDR3 bases are TGTGCCAGCAGCTTAAGCGGCAATCAGCCCCAGCATTTT. Complete variable domain (other parts from reference TRBV7-9 and TRBJ1-5): DTGVSQNPRHKITKRGQNVTFRCDPISEHNRLYWYRQTLGQGPEFLTYFQNEAQLEKSRLLSDRFSAERPKGSFSTLEIQRTEQGDSAMYLCASSLSGNQPQHFGDGTRLSIL.